Listed here are 9 T cell receptor beta chains from one sample, sequenced in a study of tissue T cells after allogeneic stem cell transplantation. The time point denotes: mouse harvest day 7 after allogeneic transplant. Each mouse received 10^7 T-cell-depleted marrow cells plus 10^6 splenic CD5+ T cells by tail vein. This table comes from immunoSEQ multiplex PCR, and its TCRdb copy is limited to in-frame clones, with some not included. The profile shows 1,500 to 2,000 clones, 54% of them singletons. Specimen: spleen. The source is a female BALB/c mouse given C57BL/6 T cells with graft-versus-host disease after an allogeneic hematopoietic cell transplant.

Regarding this clone: Germline and genes here are mouse. The read halts 1 residue ahead of the CDR3 end, with the missing end drawn from the germline J gene. The sample has other DNA sequences that encode this CDR3 too. This chain joins TRBV15 and TRBJ2-3; D remains ambiguous. CDR3 size: 13 residues. V was pared by 3 bases and J by 1 base, with 5 bases between. Germline V lookup: CDR1 SGHND, CDR2 FRSKSL. The CDR3 region is CASSFGGAETLYF. The covered CDR3 bases are TGTGCCAGCAGTTTCGGGGGTGCAGAAACGCTGTAT.

This clone came up a few times. The listed genes are named as in mouse. With the read ending 1 residue before the CDR3 end, the germline J gene is used to fill in that end. The chain couples TRBV20 to TRBJ1-3; D is uncertain. The CDR3 has 13 residues. Germline V gene data show CDR1 as GFQATS and CDR2 as STVNSAI. Trimming shortened V by 1 base and J by 0 bases, and 4 bases separated the two germline ends. CDR3 protein: CGARGSSGNTLYF. The sequenced part of the CDR3 DNA is TGTGGTGCTAGGGGCAGTTCTGGAAATACGCTCTAT.

Comments on this clone: The listed genes are named as in mouse. The CDR3 end lies 1 residue beyond the end of the read and is filled in from the germline J gene. The chain combines TRBV1 with TRBJ2-7; 11 bases are shared with TRBD2. This CDR3 has 15 amino acids. The germline V gene encodes CDR1 NSQYPW and CDR2 LRSPGD (reference sequence). With V trimmed by 3 bases and J by 4 bases, 5 bases remained unmatched. The CDR3 here is CTCSAATGGGYEQYF. CDR3 DNA (partial): TGCACCTGCAGTGCGGCGACTGGGGGGGGGTATGAACAGTAC.

Details on this clone: Mouse names are used for the genes. Coverage ceases 1 residue before the CDR3 finishes, and the germline J gene fills in the end. V and J are TRBV3 and TRBJ2-3; TRBD1 agrees at 10 bases. V dropped 6 bases and J dropped 4; count of bases not matched to a gene: 4. CDR1 and CDR2 (germline): SNHLY, FYNGKV (reference sequence). The CDR3 sequence is 14 residues long. The DNA read from the CDR3 is TGTGCCAGCAGACTGGACAGGGGGACAGAAACGCTGTAT. It yields the protein CASRLDRGTETLY. The full CDR3 sequence reads CASRLDRGTETLYF.

Note on this clone: The listed genes are named as in mouse. The read comes to an end 1 residue before the CDR3 does, leaving the germline J gene to fill in the end. The chain has TRBV26 and TRBJ2-3; D is perhaps TRBD1 (6 bases). Germline V gene sequence: CDR1 KGHPV, CDR2 FQNQEV (reference sequence). The V end lost 4 bases, the J end lost 0 bases, and 8 bases lay between the germline ends. The CDR3 runs to 14 residues. CDR3 bases read: TGTGCCAGCAGTCGGACAGCTAGTGCAGAAACGCTGTAT. It is translated as CASSRTASAETLY. The full CDR3 protein is CASSRTASAETLYF.

This clone was picked up a small number of times. The gene names here belong to mouse. The read ends 1 residue shy of where the CDR3 ends; the end is completed using the germline J gene. The V gene is TRBV26, the J gene TRBJ1-3; D not resolved. Per germline, CDR1 KGHPV and CDR2 FQNQEV (reference sequence). CDR3 length equals 13 residues. V lost 2 bases, J lost 2 bases, and 4 bases lay in between. The sequenced CDR3 bases are TGTGCCAGCAGTCTGACAACTGGAAATACGCTCTAT. Protein product: CASSLTTGNTLY. The whole CDR3 protein is CASSLTTGNTLYF.

Regarding this clone: Mouse germline and gene names are used. The read ends 1 residue early relative to the CDR3; the germline J gene fills the gap. The rearrangement links TRBV3 to TRBJ2-7; D remains unclear. This CDR3 contains 13 residues. Germline lookup yields CDR1 SNHLY and CDR2 FYNGKV (reference sequence). The V end was cut by 1 base, the J end by 4 bases, with 8 bases between. CDR3 loop: CASSLEGKYEQYF. CDR3 bases read: TGTGCCAGCAGCTTAGAGGGCAAATATGAACAGTAC.

The table lists this clone with a few counts. The listed genes are named as in mouse. Sequencing ends 1 residue short of the CDR3 end; the germline J gene provides the rest. The chain recombines TRBV26 with TRBJ2-7; 7 bases are shared with TRBD2. CDR1 and CDR2 (germline): KGHPV, FQNQEV (reference sequence). The CDR3 has 14 residues. V trimming: 6 bases; J trimming: 0 bases; junction bases outside the gene matches: 5. CDR3 sequence: CASRRTGVSYEQYF. CDR3 DNA (partial): TGTGCCAGCAGGAGGACTGGCGTCTCCTATGAACAGTAC.

This clone turned up a few times. Gene names and germline match the mouse. CDR3 residues: CASSQDWGAYEQYF. The covered CDR3 bases are TGTGCCAGCAGCCAAGACTGGGGGGCCTATGAACAGTAC. This sequence joins TRBV5 and TRBJ2-7; 8 bases agree with TRBD2. The CDR3 end falls 1 residue outside the read, so it is completed with the germline J gene. This CDR3 has 14 amino acids. Trimming cost V 0 bases and J 2 bases; bases outside gene matches: 0. Germline CDR1 is LGHNA and CDR2 is YNLKQL (reference sequence).